A single sample gave rise to the 20 T cell receptor beta chains below, sequenced in a study of blood T cells in healthy people across ages (dated by TCRdb to between 2014 and 2017). Library prep was done by 5' RACE. The reads were generated on an Illumina HiSeq 2500. A second PCR of about 6 to 11 cycles was performed with a sample-barcoded 5' primer and a J-beta primer mix. The public reads were reanalyzed by TCRdb: fastp trimming at Q25, MiXCR alignment, in-frame beta chains only. CDR3 protein sequences are deduplicated, and each keeps its most common genes and DNA. The sample includes about 800,000 distinct CDR3 sequences, with 55% to 75% observed a single time. Approximately 23% of the sample is taken by the ten largest. The specimen sequenced was blood. The receptors shown here come from a man aged 25 to 45 in good health.

This clonotype has only a few counts. This sequence joins TRBV3-1 and TRBJ2-7; TRBD2 might be the D (6 bases). The V end was cut by 0 bases, the J end by 1 base, with 16 bases between. CDR3 length equals 17 residues. Per germline, CDR1 LGHDT and CDR2 YNNKEL (reference sequence). CDR3 DNA sequence: TGTGCCAGCAGCCAAGATGGGGCTAGCGCGGGTTCCTACGAGCAGTACTTC. Amino acids: CASSQDGASAGSYEQYF.

Note on this clonotype: Sequence at one end of the junction differs from germline and may be a read error. The chain combines TRBV7-8 with TRBJ2-4; D unclear. The J call may be mistaken, given a closer DNA end match to TRBJ2-7. The CDR3 sequence is 15 residues long. From germline, CDR1 is SGHVS and CDR2 FQNEAQ. The CDR3 protein is CASSLSQSRFHEQYF. The CDR3 region has the DNA TGTGCCAGTAGCTTATCCCAGAGTCGCTTCCACGAGCAGTACTTC.

The chain joins TRBV19 to TRBJ1-5; no definite D call. In germline, CDR1 is LNHDA, CDR2 SQIVND (reference sequence). CDR3 size: 16 residues. Deletions cut 3 bases from V and 0 bases from J, with 12 bases between. The DNA for the CDR3 is TGTGCCAGTAGTATCGCGGGATTTTCTAGCAATCAGCCCCAGCATTTT. This gives the protein CASSIAGFSSNQPQHF. Full variable domain (remainder filled in from reference TRBV19 and TRBJ1-5): DGGITQSPKYLFRKEGQNVTLSCEQNLNHDAMYWYRQDPGQGLRLIYYSQIVNDFQKGDIAEGYSVSREKKESFPLTVTSAQKNPTAFYLCASSIAGFSSNQPQHFGDGTRLSIL.

This chain joins TRBV29-1 and TRBJ2-2, with D uncertain. Germline CDR1 reads SQVTM; CDR2 reads ANQGSEA. The CDR3 runs 16 residues. The V end was cut by 0 bases, the J end by 3 bases, with 14 bases between. This CDR3 is CSVEDPERPYTGELFF. The CDR3 coding sequence is TGCAGCGTTGAAGACCCGGAACGCCCATACACCGGGGAGCTGTTTTTT.

The rearrangement uses TRBV7-9 and TRBJ2-1; 10 bases fit TRBD2. From germline, CDR1 is SEHNR and CDR2 FQNEAQ (reference sequence). J was trimmed by 15 bases and V by 5 bases; bases with no gene match: 13. The length of the CDR3 is 14 residues. CDR3 in DNA: TGTGCCAGCAGCCCCTCGCTAGCGGGAGCTTTTCGGTTCTTC. Translating gives CASSPSLAGAFRFF.

V usage is TRBV20-1 and J usage is TRBJ2-7; weak D call: TRBD1 (5 bases). The V and J ends lost 1 base and 0 bases respectively, with 10 bases between them. Germline V gene data show CDR1 as DFQATT and CDR2 as SNEGSKA (reference sequence). The length of the CDR3 is 14 residues. The DNA of the CDR3 is TGCAGTGCTAGAGGGGTGGGGCTCTCCTACGAGCAGTACTTC. Its translation: CSARGVGLSYEQYF.

The chain is built from TRBV20-1 and TRBJ2-3, with D possibly TRBD2 on 5 matching bases. The CDR3 spans 15 residues. Germline CDR1 and CDR2: DFQATT and SNEGSKA (reference sequence). The V end was cut by 6 bases, the J end by 1 base, with 17 bases between. CDR3 bases: TGCAGTGCGCGCCGGGAAAAGAAGGGCACAGATACGCAGTATTTT. Amino acids: CSARREKKGTDTQYF.

The rearrangement uses TRBV4-3 and TRBJ2-5; no clear D. CDR1 and CDR2 from the germline V gene are LGHNA and YSLEER. V shed 0 bases and J shed 11 bases, with 13 bases lying between them. There are 13 residues in the CDR3. The DNA for the CDR3 is TGCGCCAGCAGCCAAGATGGAGCCGGTGGGCAGTACTTC. This sequence encodes CASSQDGAGGQYF.

The chain carries TRBV10-3 and TRBJ2-3; D may be TRBD2 (5 bases). The CDR3 spans 17 residues. The V gene's germline CDR1 is ENHRY and CDR2 SYGVKD. V lost 4 bases and J 0 bases, leaving 17 bases between the germline ends. The CDR3 here is CAISGRSSSSSTDTQYF. Here the CDR3 DNA reads TGTGCCATCAGTGGCAGGTCTAGCAGCTCTAGCACAGATACGCAGTATTTT.

This clonotype was detected only once. The chain is built from TRBV29-1 and TRBJ2-3; D is unresolved. Trimming removed 4 bases at V and 6 bases at J, with 17 bases between. Germline-derived CDR1 and CDR2 are SQVTM and ANQGSEA. The CDR3 length is 14 residues. In nucleotides, the CDR3 is TGCAGCGTTGCCCCAAGAGTAGGGTTGGATACGCAGTATTTT. Protein: CSVAPRVGLDTQYF.

The CDR3 loop is CASSLGYTISEDTQYF. As DNA, the CDR3 is TGCGCCAGCAGCCTCGGCTATACCATCTCGGAAGATACGCAGTATTTT. V usage is TRBV4-1 and J usage is TRBJ2-3; D is unresolved. V shed 4 bases and J shed 5 bases, with 19 bases lying between them. Germline V CDR1 and CDR2: MGHRA, YSYEKL. CDR3 length equals 16 residues.

V gene TRBV30 combines with J gene TRBJ2-1, with unresolved D. The length of the CDR3 is 14 residues. The V end lost 0 bases, the J end lost 5 bases, and 11 bases lay between the germline ends. Germline V gene sequence: CDR1 GTSNPN, CDR2 SVGIG (reference sequence). DNA for the CDR3: TGTGCCTGGAGTGTACCTCTTAGAAACAATGAGCAGTTCTTC. Translated: CAWSVPLRNNEQFF.

Turning to this clonotype: One base away lies a much larger clone, so this may be a sequencing read error. This chain's CDR3 is CSVVLAAGNEQYF. The CDR3 bases are TGCAGCGTCGTACTAGCGGCGGGGAATGAGCAGTACTTC. The rearrangement links TRBV29-1 to TRBJ2-5; 8 positions match TRBD2. The CDR3 runs 13 residues. V shed 6 bases, J shed 11 bases, and the junction held 14 bases outside the gene matches. Germline-derived CDR1 and CDR2 are SQVTM and ANQGSEA.

This clonotype turned up a few times. This chain connects TRBV20-1 to TRBJ2-5; 7 positions agree with TRBD1. Germline trimming cut 3 bases from V and 2 bases from J; bases unmatched to any gene: 6. Germline lookup yields CDR1 DFQATT and CDR2 SNEGSKA (reference sequence). This CDR3 contains 14 residues. Here the CDR3 reads CSASSVQGQETQYF. The CDR3 nucleotides are TGCAGTGCTAGTTCCGTACAGGGGCAAGAGACCCAGTACTTC.

The rearrangement links TRBV7-2 to TRBJ2-1; 11 bases are a match to TRBD2. The J segment lost 4 bases and the V segment lost 6 bases, leaving 5 bases of the junction unmatched. The germline gives CDR1 SGHTA, CDR2 FQGNSA. This CDR3 is 15 amino acids long. The CDR3 nucleotides read TGTGCCAGCAGAACGACTAGCGGGACTTACAATGAGCAGTTCTTC. Translating it yields CASRTTSGTYNEQFF.

The rearrangement joins TRBV6-5 to TRBJ2-5; TRBD2 is a possible D gene (6 bases). Trimming took 2 bases from V and 4 from J, leaving 11 bases between them. The CDR3 runs to 14 residues. Germline lookup yields CDR1 MNHEY and CDR2 SVGAGI. The CDR3 bases are TGTGCCAGCAGTTACGAGTTCGGGGGAGAGACCCAGTACTTC. Amino acid sequence: CASSYEFGGETQYF.

This clonotype has only a few counts. The CDR3 region has the DNA TGTGCCAGCCGCCCGCCCGGGAGGGTAGGGTACGAGCAGTACTTC. Its translation is CASRPPGRVGYEQYF. The gene calls are TRBV28 and TRBJ2-7; 8 bases match TRBD2. This CDR3 contains 15 residues. Losses at the gene ends were 8 bases for V and 4 bases for J; bases not matched to a gene: 13. Germline V lookup: CDR1 MDHEN, CDR2 SYDVKM.

The rearrangement joins TRBV6-5 to TRBJ2-2; D unclear. The length of the CDR3 is 15 residues. Germline CDR1 MNHEY, CDR2 SVGAGI. V lost 1 base to trimming and J lost 4 bases, with 10 bases between them. The CDR3 reads CASSYYIGATGELFF. The CDR3 DNA reads TGTGCCAGCAGTTACTATATCGGTGCCACCGGGGAGCTGTTTTTT.

The chain carries TRBV6-2 or TRBV6-3 and TRBJ2-7; no definite D call. Germline V CDR1 and CDR2: MNHEY, SVGEGT. The germline V and J ends were trimmed by 2 bases and 0 bases, with 11 bases remaining between them. The CDR3 has 15 amino acids. The CDR3 nucleotides read TGTGCCAGCAGTTACGCAGCTTCCCTCTCCTACGAGCAGTACTTC. It is translated as CASSYAASLSYEQYF.

The chain joins TRBV7-2 to TRBJ2-1, with TRBD2 matching 12 bases. Germline-derived CDR1 and CDR2 are SGHTA and FQGNSA. This CDR3 is built from 14 residues. The J segment lost 4 bases and the V segment lost 7 bases, leaving 2 bases of the junction unmatched. The CDR3 DNA is TGTGCCAGCATACTAGCGGGGGGTTACAATGAGCAGTTCTTC. This encodes CASILAGGYNEQFF.